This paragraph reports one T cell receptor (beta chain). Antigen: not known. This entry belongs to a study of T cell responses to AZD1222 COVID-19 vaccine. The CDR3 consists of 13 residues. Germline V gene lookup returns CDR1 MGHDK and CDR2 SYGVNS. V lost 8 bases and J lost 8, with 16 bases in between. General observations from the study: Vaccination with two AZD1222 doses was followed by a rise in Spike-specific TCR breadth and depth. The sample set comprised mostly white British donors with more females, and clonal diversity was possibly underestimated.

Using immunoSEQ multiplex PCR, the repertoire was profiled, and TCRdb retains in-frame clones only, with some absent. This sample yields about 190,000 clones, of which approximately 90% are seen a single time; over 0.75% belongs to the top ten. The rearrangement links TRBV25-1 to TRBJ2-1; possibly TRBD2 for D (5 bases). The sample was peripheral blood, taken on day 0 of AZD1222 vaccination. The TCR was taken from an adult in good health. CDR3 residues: CASSPPGNYEQFF. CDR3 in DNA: TGTGCCAGCTCTCCCCCGGGGAACTATGAGCAGTTCTTC.